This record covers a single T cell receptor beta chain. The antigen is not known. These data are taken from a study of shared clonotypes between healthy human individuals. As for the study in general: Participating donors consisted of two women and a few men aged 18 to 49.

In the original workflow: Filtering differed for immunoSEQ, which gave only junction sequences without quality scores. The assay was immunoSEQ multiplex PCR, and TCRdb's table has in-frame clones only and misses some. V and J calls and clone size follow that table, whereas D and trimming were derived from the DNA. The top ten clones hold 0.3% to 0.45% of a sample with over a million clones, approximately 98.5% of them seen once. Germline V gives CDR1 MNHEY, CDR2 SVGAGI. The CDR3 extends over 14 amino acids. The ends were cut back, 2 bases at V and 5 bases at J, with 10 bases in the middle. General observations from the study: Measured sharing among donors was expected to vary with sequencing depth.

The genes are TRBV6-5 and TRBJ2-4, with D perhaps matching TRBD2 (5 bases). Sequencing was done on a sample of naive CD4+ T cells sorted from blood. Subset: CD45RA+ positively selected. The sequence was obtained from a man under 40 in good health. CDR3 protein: CASSYRGRENIQYF. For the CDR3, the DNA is TGTGCCAGCAGTTACCGGGGTCGGGAAAACATTCAGTACTTC.